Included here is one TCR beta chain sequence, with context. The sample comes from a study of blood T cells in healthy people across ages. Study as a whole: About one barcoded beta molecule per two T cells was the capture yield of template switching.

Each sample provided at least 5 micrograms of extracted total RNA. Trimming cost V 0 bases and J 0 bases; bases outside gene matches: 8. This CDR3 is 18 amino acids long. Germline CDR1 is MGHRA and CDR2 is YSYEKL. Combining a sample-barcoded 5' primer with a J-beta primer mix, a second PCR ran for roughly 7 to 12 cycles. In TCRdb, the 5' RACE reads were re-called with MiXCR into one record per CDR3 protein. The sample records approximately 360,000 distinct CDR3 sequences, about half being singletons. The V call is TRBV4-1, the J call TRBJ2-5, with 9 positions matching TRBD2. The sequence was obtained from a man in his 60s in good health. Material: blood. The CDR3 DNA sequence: TGCGCCAGCAGCCAAGATCGGGATAGCGGGGGCAACCAAGAGACCCAGTACTTC. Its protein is CASSQDRDSGGNQETQYF.